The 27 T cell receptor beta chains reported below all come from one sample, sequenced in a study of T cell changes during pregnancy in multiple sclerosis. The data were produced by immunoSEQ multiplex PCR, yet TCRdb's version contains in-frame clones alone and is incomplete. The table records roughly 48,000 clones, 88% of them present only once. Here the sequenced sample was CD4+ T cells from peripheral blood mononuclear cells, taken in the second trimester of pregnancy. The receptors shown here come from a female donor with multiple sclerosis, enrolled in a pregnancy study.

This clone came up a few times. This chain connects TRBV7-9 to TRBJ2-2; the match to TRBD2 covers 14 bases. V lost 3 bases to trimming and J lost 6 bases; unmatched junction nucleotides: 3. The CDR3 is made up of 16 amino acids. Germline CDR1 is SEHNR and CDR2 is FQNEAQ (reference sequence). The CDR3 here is CASSFGTSGSAGELFF. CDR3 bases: TGTGCCAGCAGCTTTGGGACTAGCGGGAGTGCCGGGGAGCTGTTTTTT.

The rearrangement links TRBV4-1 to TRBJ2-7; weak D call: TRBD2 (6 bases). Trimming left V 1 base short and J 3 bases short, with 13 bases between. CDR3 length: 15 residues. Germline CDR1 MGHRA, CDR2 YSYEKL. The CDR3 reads CASSQALAWDYEQYF. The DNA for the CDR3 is TGCGCCAGCAGCCAAGCGCTAGCGTGGGACTACGAGCAGTACTTC.

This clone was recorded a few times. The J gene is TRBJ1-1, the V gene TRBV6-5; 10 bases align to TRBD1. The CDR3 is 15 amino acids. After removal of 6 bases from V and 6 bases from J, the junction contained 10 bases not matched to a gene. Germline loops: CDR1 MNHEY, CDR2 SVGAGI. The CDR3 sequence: CASRSGGQGTAEAFF. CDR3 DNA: TGTGCCAGCAGGTCCGGGGGACAGGGGACGGCTGAAGCTTTCTTT.

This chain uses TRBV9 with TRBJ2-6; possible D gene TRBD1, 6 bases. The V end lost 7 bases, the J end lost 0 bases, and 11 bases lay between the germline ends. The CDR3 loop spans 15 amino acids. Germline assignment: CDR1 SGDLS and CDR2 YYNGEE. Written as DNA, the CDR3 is TGTGCCAGCGGGGACATGATCTCTGGGGCCAACGTCCTGACTTTC. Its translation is CASGDMISGANVLTF.

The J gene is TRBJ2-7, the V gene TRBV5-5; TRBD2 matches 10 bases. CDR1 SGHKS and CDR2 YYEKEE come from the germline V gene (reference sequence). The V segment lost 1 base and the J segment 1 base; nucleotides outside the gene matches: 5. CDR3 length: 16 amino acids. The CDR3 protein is CASSLWLAGASYEQYF. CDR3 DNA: TGTGCCAGCAGCTTGTGGCTAGCGGGAGCATCCTACGAGCAGTACTTC.

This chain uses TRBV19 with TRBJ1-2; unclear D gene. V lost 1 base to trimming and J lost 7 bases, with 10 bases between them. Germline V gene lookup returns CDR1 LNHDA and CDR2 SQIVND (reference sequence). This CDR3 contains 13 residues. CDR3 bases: TGTGCCAGTAGTATAGCCCGAGACTCTGGCTACACCTTC. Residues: CASSIARDSGYTF.

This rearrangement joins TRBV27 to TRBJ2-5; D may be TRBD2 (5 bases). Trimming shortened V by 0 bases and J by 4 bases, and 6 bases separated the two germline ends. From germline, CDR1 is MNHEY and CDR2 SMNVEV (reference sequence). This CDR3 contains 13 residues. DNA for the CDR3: TGTGCCAGCAGTTTATCGAGGGTAGAGACCCAGTACTTC. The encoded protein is CASSLSRVETQYF.

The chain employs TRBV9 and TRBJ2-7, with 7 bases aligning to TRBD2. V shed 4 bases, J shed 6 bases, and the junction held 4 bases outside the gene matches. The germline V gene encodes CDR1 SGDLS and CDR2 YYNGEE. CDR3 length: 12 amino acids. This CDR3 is CASSRGRGEQYF. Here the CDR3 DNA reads TGTGCCAGCAGCCGGGGGAGGGGCGAGCAGTACTTC.

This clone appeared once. CDR3 region: CASSLVEGLGTDTQYF. CDR3 DNA sequence: TGTGCCAGCAGCTTGGTTGAGGGACTCGGCACAGATACGCAGTATTTT. The chain links TRBV5-4 to TRBJ2-3; D may be TRBD2 (6 bases). CDR1 is SGHNT and CDR2 is YYREEE in the germline V gene (reference sequence). The ends were cut back, 0 bases at V and 1 base at J, with 12 bases in the middle. This CDR3 has 16 amino acids.

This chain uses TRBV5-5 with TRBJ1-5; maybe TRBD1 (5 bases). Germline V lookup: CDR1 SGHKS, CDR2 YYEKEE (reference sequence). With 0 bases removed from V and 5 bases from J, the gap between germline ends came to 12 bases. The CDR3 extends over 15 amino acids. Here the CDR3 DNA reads TGTGCCAGCAGCTTGGCCGTGGGGACTTATCAGCCCCAGCATTTT. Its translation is CASSLAVGTYQPQHF.

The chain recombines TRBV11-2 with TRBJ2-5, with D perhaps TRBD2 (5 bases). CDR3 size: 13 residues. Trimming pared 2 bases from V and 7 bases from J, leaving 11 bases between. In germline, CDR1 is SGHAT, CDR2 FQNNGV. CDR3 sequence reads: CASSLSGLATQYF. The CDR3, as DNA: TGTGCCAGCAGCTTATCGGGGTTGGCGACCCAGTACTTC.

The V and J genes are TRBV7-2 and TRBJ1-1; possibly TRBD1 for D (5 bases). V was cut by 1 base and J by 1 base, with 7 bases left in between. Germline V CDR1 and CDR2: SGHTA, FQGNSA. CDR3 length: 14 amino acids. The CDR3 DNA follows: TGTGCCAGCAGCTTAGATGGGGCGAACACTGAAGCTTTCTTT. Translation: CASSLDGANTEAFF. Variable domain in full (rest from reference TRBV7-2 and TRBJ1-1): GAGVSQSPSNKVTEKGKDVELRCDPISGHTALYWYRQSLGQGLEFLIYFQGNSAPDKSGLPSDRFSAERTGGSVSTLTIQRTQQEDSAVYLCASSLDGANTEAFFGQGTRLTVV.

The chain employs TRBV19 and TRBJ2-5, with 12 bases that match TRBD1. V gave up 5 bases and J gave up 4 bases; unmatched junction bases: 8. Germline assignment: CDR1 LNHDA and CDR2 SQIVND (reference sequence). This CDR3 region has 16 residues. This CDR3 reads CASSSAMGQGAETQYF. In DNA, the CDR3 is TGTGCCAGTAGTTCCGCCATGGGACAGGGGGCAGAGACCCAGTACTTC. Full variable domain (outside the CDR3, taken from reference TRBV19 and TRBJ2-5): DGGITQSPKYLFRKEGQNVTLSCEQNLNHDAMYWYRQDPGQGLRLIYYSQIVNDFQKGDIAEGYSVSREKKESFPLTVTSAQKNPTAFYLCASSSAMGQGAETQYFGPGTRLLVL.

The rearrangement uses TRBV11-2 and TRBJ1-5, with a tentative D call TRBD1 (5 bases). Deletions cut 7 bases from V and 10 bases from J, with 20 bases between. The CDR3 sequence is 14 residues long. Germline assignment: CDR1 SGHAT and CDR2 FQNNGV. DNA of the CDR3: TGTGCCAGCACCACATTGGACGGAGGGGAACCCCAGCATTTT. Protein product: CASTTLDGGEPQHF.

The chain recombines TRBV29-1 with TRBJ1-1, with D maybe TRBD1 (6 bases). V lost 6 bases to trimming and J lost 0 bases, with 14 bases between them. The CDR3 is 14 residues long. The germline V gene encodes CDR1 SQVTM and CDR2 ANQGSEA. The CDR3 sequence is CSVREGGMNTEAFF. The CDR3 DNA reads TGCAGCGTCAGAGAAGGGGGAATGAACACTGAAGCTTTCTTT.

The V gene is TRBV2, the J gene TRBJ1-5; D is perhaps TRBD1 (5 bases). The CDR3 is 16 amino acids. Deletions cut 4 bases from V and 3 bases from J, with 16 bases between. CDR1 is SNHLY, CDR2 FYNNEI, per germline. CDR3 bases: TGTGCCAGCAGTGCGGTCGGAGACAGCACCAATCAGCCCCAGCATTTT. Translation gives CASSAVGDSTNQPQHF.

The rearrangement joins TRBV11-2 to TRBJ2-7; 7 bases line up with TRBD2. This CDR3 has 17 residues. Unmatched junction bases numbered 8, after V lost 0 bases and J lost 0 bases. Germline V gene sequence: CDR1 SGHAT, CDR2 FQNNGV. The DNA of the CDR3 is TGTGCCAGCAGCTTAGATGGTTCTAGCGGAAGCTCCTACGAGCAGTACTTC. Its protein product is CASSLDGSSGSSYEQYF.

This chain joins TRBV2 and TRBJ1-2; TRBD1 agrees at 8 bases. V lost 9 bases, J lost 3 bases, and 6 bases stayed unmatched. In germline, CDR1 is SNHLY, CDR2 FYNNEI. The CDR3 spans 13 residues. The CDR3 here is CARETGVDYGYTF. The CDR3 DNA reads TGTGCCAGAGAGACAGGGGTAGACTATGGCTACACCTTC.

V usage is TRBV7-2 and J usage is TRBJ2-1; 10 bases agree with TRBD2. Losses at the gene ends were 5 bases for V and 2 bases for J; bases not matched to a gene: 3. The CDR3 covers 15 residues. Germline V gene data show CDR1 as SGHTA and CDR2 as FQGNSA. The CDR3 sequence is CASSPGLAAYNEQFF. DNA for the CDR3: TGTGCCAGCAGCCCCGGACTAGCGGCCTACAATGAGCAGTTCTTC.

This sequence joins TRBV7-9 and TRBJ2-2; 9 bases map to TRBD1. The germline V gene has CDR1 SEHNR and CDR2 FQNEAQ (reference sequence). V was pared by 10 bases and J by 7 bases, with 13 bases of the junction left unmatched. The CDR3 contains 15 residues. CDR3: CATPQGAQIVGELFF. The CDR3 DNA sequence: TGTGCCACCCCACAGGGGGCGCAAATTGTCGGGGAGCTGTTTTTT.

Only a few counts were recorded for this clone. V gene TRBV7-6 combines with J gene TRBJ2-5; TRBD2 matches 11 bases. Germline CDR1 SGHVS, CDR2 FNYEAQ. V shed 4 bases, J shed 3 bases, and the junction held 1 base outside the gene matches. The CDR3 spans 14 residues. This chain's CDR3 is CASSWGLAEETQYF. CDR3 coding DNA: TGTGCCAGCAGCTGGGGACTAGCGGAAGAGACCCAGTACTTC.

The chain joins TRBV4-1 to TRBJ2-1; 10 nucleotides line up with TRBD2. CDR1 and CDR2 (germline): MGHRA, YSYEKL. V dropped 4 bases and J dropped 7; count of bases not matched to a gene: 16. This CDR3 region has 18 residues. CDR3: CASSRLPTGLAAENEQFF. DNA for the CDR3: TGCGCCAGCAGCCGGCTCCCTACCGGACTAGCGGCCGAGAATGAGCAGTTCTTC.

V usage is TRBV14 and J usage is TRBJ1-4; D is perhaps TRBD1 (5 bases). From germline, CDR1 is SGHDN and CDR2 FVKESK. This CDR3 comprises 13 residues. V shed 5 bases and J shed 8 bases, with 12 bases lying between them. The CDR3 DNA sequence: TGTGCCAGCAGCTCCGACAGACGCGAAAAACTGTTTTTT. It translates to CASSSDRREKLFF.

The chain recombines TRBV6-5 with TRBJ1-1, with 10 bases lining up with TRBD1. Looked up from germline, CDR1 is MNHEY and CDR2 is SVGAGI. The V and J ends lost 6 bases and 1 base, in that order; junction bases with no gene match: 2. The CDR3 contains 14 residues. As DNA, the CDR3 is TGTGCCAGCAGGGGACAGGGGTGGAACACTGAAGCTTTCTTT. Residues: CASRGQGWNTEAFF.

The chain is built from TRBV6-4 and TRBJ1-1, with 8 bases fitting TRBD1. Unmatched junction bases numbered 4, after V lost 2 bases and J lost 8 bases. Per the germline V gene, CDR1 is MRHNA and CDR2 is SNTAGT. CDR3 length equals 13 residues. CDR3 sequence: CASSDPRQGEAFF. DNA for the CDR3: TGTGCCAGCAGTGACCCCAGACAGGGGGAAGCTTTCTTT.

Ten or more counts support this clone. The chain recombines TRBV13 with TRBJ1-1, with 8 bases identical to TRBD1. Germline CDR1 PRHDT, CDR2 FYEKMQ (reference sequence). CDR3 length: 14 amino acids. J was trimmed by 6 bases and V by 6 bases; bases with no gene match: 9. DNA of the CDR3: TGTGCCAGCAGATGGTATGAGACAGGGGCTGAAGCTTTCTTT. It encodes CASRWYETGAEAFF.

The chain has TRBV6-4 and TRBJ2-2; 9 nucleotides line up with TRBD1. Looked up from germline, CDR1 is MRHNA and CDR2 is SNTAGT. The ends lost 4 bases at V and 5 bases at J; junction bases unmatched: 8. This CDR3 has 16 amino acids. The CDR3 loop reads CASSVMGQGLTGELFF. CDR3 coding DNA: TGTGCCAGCAGTGTTATGGGACAGGGCTTGACCGGGGAGCTGTTTTTT.